One sample yielded the 20 T cell receptor beta chains listed below, sequenced in a study of blood T cell repertoires in COVID-19. Some clones are missing from TCRdb's copy, which holds only in-frame ones; the method was immunoSEQ multiplex PCR. Found here are just under 65,000 clones, around four fifths of them singletons; the top ten hold about two fifths. Sequences were obtained from peripheral blood. The source is a human donor in a cohort sampled during active COVID-19.

This sequence joins TRBV5-1 and TRBJ1-4, with 7 bases matching TRBD1. Germline CDR1 and CDR2: SGHRS and YFSETQ. This CDR3 is 16 amino acids long. Unmatched junction bases numbered 14, after V lost 4 bases and J lost 8 bases. The CDR3 sequence: CASSPFTGTDREKLFF. For the CDR3, the DNA is TGCGCCAGCAGCCCCTTTACCGGGACAGACCGAGAAAAACTGTTTTTT.

This sequence joins TRBV7-9 and TRBJ2-2, with 8 bases that match TRBD2. Per germline, CDR1 SEHNR and CDR2 FQNEAQ (reference sequence). Losses at the gene ends were 2 bases for V and 4 bases for J; bases not matched to a gene: 3. This CDR3 has 15 amino acids. The CDR3 loop is CASSLSSGFTGELFF. The CDR3 nucleotides read TGTGCCAGCAGCTTATCTAGCGGGTTCACCGGGGAGCTGTTTTTT.

This chain uses TRBV19 with TRBJ1-5, with a possible D match to TRBD1 (6 bases). Trimming cost V 10 bases and J 10 bases, with 23 bases left between them. In germline, CDR1 is LNHDA, CDR2 SQIVND (reference sequence). CDR3 length: 14 residues. This CDR3 reads CATRERGIQGPQHF. In nucleotides, the CDR3 is TGTGCCACTCGCGAACGGGGTATACAGGGACCCCAGCATTTT.

This clone was found a few times. The chain links TRBV7-9 to TRBJ1-4; TRBD1 might be the D (5 bases). The germline gives CDR1 SEHNR, CDR2 FQNEAQ (reference sequence). This CDR3 contains 15 residues. The germline V and J ends were trimmed by 4 bases and 6 bases, with 15 bases remaining between them. The chain's CDR3 is CASSSPDQGDEKLFF. CDR3 nucleotides: TGTGCCAGCAGCTCTCCAGACCAGGGCGATGAAAAACTGTTTTTT.

This chain connects TRBV5-1 to TRBJ1-3, with D perhaps matching TRBD1 (5 bases). The V end was cut by 2 bases, the J end by 1 base, with 10 bases between. CDR3 length: 15 residues. The germline gives CDR1 SGHRS, CDR2 YFSETQ. The CDR3 is CASSFNRGSGNTIYF. CDR3 nucleotide sequence: TGCGCCAGCAGCTTTAATAGGGGATCTGGAAACACCATATATTTT.

V and J are TRBV11-2 and TRBJ2-3; D is possibly TRBD1 (6 bases). The CDR3 is made up of 13 amino acids. CDR1 and CDR2 from the germline V gene are SGHAT and FQNNGV. Trimming removed 2 bases from V and 6 bases from J, with 9 bases in between. CDR3 DNA sequence: TGTGCCAGCAGCTTATACAGGGTGGATACGCAGTATTTT. This gives the protein CASSLYRVDTQYF. The whole variable domain, filled in from reference TRBV11-2 and TRBJ2-3, reads EAGVAQSPRYKIIEKRQSVAFWCNPISGHATLYWYQQILGQGPKLLIQFQNNGVVDDSQLPKDRFSAERLKGVDSTLKIQPAKLEDSAVYLCASSLYRVDTQYFGPGTRLTVL.

The V gene is TRBV30, the J gene TRBJ2-7; the D gene is possibly TRBD1 (5 bases). Germline-derived CDR1 and CDR2 are GTSNPN and SVGIG (reference sequence). The CDR3 length is 12 residues. V was pared by 2 bases and J by 7 bases, with 12 bases between. DNA for the CDR3: TGTGCCTGGAGTCTCTACTCAGGGGAGCAGTACTTC. Its translation: CAWSLYSGEQYF.

The rearrangement uses TRBV18 and TRBJ2-5, with D hard to call. V shed 1 base and J shed 5 bases, with 8 bases lying between them. This CDR3 has 13 amino acids. In germline, CDR1 is KGHSH, CDR2 LQKENI. The CDR3, as DNA: TGTGCCAGCTCACCACTCCTTCTCGAGACCCAGTACTTC. This gives the protein CASSPLLLETQYF. Based on the CDR3 plus reference TRBV18 and TRBJ2-5, the full variable domain is NAGVMQNPRHLVRRRGQEARLRCSPMKGHSHVYWYRQLPEEGLKFMVYLQKENIIDESGMPKERFSAEFPKEGPSILRIQQVVRGDSAAYFCASSPLLLETQYFGPGTRLLVL.

The chain links TRBV4-3 to TRBJ2-1; D gene uncertain. The CDR3 runs 13 residues. CDR1 and CDR2 (germline): LGHNA, YSLEER. V dropped 0 bases and J dropped 10 bases, with 10 bases sitting between them. CDR3 amino acids: CASSQDLAWEQFF. The CDR3 DNA reads as TGCGCCAGCAGCCAAGATCTCGCGTGGGAGCAGTTCTTC.

This clone has only a few counts. The CDR3 DNA reads as TGTGCCGGCCAGGCGCCAAATTCACCCCTCCACTTT. This sequence encodes CAGQAPNSPLHF. The rearrangement joins TRBV7-9 to TRBJ1-6, with D hard to call. CDR3 length: 12 residues. Germline V gene lookup returns CDR1 SEHNR and CDR2 FQNEAQ (reference sequence). V was cut by 11 bases and J by 7 bases, with 12 bases left in between.

This clone was detected only once. The rearrangement joins TRBV10-3 to TRBJ2-7, with a tentative D call TRBD1 (5 bases). In germline, CDR1 is ENHRY, CDR2 SYGVKD. CDR3 size: 15 residues. V was pared by 3 bases and J by 0 bases, with 12 bases between. This chain's CDR3 is CAISDWQGSSYEQYF. For the CDR3, the DNA is TGTGCCATCAGTGATTGGCAGGGAAGCTCCTACGAGCAGTACTTC.

The V gene is TRBV19, the J gene TRBJ1-2; D may be TRBD1 (5 bases). Looked up from germline, CDR1 is LNHDA and CDR2 is SQIVND (reference sequence). This CDR3 region has 14 residues. The V gene lost 7 bases and the J gene lost 4 bases, with 16 bases spanning the gap. The CDR3 region has the DNA TGTGCCAGTATTAGTACAGACAGACCCTATGGCTACACCTTC. Translation: CASISTDRPYGYTF. Variable domain in full (rest from reference TRBV19 and TRBJ1-2): DGGITQSPKYLFRKEGQNVTLSCEQNLNHDAMYWYRQDPGQGLRLIYYSQIVNDFQKGDIAEGYSVSREKKESFPLTVTSAQKNPTAFYLCASISTDRPYGYTFGSGTRLTVV.

This sequence joins TRBV12-3 or TRBV12-4 and TRBJ2-1; 7 nucleotides line up with TRBD2. This CDR3 region has 13 residues. Trimming cost V 5 bases and J 7 bases; bases outside gene matches: 5. As DNA, the CDR3 is TGTGCCAGCAGTGCCTCACTAGCGAATGAGCAGTTCTTC. The encoded protein is CASSASLANEQFF.

V and J are TRBV5-5 and TRBJ1-3; possible D gene TRBD1, 6 bases. V was trimmed by 1 base and J by 0 bases, leaving 11 bases between them. The CDR3 is 16 amino acids. Germline assignment: CDR1 SGHKS and CDR2 YYEKEE (reference sequence). The CDR3 sequence is CASSLSLDSSGNTIYF. DNA of the CDR3: TGTGCCAGCAGCTTGTCCCTGGACAGCTCTGGAAACACCATATATTTT.

The gene calls are TRBV28 and TRBJ2-7, with TRBD2 matching over 8 bases. Germline CDR1 reads MDHEN; CDR2 reads SYDVKM. The V segment lost 3 bases and the J segment 0 bases; nucleotides outside the gene matches: 4. CDR3 length: 15 residues. The CDR3 coding sequence is TGTGCCAGCAGTTTGTCCGGGACTAGCTCCTACGAGCAGTACTTC. This sequence encodes CASSLSGTSSYEQYF.

The rearrangement links TRBV5-1 to TRBJ2-5; the match to TRBD1 covers 12 bases. CDR1 SGHRS and CDR2 YFSETQ come from the germline V gene. The V gene end was trimmed by 0 bases and the J gene end by 5 bases; junction bases not matched to a gene: 5. The CDR3 has 16 amino acids. As DNA, the CDR3 is TGCGCCAGCAGCTTGGCGGGACAGGGGGCTTTCGAGACCCAGTACTTC. It specifies CASSLAGQGAFETQYF.

This rearrangement joins TRBV2 to TRBJ2-7; 8 bases fit TRBD2. The CDR3 loop spans 16 amino acids. Germline CDR1 SNHLY, CDR2 FYNNEI. V gave up 4 bases and J gave up 0 bases; unmatched junction bases: 8. This chain's CDR3 is CASSAGGRGASYEQYF. CDR3 bases: TGTGCCAGCAGTGCCGGGGGGCGGGGGGCCTCCTACGAGCAGTACTTC.

J is TRBJ2-7 and V is TRBV3-1 (or the pseudogene TRBV3-2), with 7 nucleotides matching TRBD2. After removal of 4 bases from V and 1 base from J, the junction contained 7 bases not matched to a gene. The CDR3 loop spans 15 amino acids. Germline CDR1 and CDR2: LGHDT and YNNKEL (reference sequence). CDR3 coding DNA: TGTGCCAGCAGCCCCCGGGGACTACCATCCTACGAGCAGTACTTC. Its protein product is CASSPRGLPSYEQYF.

The chain has TRBV7-2 and TRBJ1-4, with D possibly matching TRBD1 (5 bases). This CDR3 is built from 15 residues. Germline V gene lookup returns CDR1 SGHTA and CDR2 FQGNSA. V dropped 5 bases and J dropped 5 bases, with 15 bases sitting between them. The CDR3 protein is CASSLFKGQNEKLFF. The CDR3 coding sequence is TGTGCCAGCAGCCTTTTCAAGGGGCAAAATGAAAAACTGTTTTTT.

The V gene is TRBV7-2, the J gene TRBJ2-1; TRBD2 might be the D (5 bases). The CDR3 extends over 12 amino acids. Germline V gene data show CDR1 as SGHTA and CDR2 as FQGNSA. The V gene lost 1 base and the J gene lost 10 bases, with 8 bases spanning the gap. DNA of the CDR3: TGTGCCAGCAGCTTAGTGCCGGGGGAGCAGTTCTTC. Its protein product is CASSLVPGEQFF.